The T cell receptor (beta chain) under discussion was sequenced for a study of cytomegalovirus exposure and HLA in healthy donors. Overall study results and limits: Within an earlier analysis, most TCR beta V segments proved productive either about 90% or about 30% of the time.

Regarding this clone: Its antigen is unidentified.

Germline V lookup: CDR1 LNHDA, CDR2 SQIVND (reference sequence). This CDR3 spans 16 amino acids. V was trimmed by 7 bases and J by 0 bases, leaving 16 bases between them. Primers included in the PCR were 60 Vbeta and 13 Jbeta primers. Original processing methods: Some 80 million unique TCR beta chains, 9 million to 14 million shared, were counted in a later analysis. The repertoire was sequenced with immunoSEQ multiplex PCR; TCRdb's copy has only in-frame clones and lacks some. V and J calls and clone size follow that table, whereas D and trimming were derived from the DNA. The sample has about 130,000 clones, nearly 10% seen once.

The rearrangement uses TRBV19 and TRBJ2-1; D possibly corresponds to TRBD2 (5 bases). Source material: PBMCs. This clonotype originated in a man between 50 and 59 years old in good health and CMV-seronegative. DNA of the CDR3: TGTGCCAGTACCCCCCCCGGGGTACCCTCCTACAATGAGCAGTTCTTC. Residues: CASTPPGVPSYNEQFF.